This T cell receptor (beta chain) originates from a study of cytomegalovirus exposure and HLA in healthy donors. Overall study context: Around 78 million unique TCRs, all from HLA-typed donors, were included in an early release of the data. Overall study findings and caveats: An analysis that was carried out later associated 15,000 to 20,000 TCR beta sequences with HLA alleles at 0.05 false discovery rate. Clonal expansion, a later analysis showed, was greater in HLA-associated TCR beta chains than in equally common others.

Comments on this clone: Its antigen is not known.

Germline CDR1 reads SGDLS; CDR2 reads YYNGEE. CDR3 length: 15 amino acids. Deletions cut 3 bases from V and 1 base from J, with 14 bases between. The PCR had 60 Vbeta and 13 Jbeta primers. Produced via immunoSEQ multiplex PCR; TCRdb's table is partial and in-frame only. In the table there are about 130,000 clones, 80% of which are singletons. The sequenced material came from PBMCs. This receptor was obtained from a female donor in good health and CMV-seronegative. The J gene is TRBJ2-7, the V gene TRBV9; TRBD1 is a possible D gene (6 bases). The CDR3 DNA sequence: TGTGCCAGCAGCGCAAACCCTGGGACATCCTACGAGCAGTACTTC. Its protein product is CASSANPGTSYEQYF.